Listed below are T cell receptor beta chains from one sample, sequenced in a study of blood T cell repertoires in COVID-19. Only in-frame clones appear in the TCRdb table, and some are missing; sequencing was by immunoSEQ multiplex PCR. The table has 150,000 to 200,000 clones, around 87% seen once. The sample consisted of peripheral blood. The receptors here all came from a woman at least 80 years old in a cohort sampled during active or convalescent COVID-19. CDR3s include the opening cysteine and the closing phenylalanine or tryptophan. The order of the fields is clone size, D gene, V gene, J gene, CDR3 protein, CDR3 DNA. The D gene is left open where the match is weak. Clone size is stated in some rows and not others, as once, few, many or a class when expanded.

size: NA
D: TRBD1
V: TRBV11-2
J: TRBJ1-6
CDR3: CASSSRDRGNSPLHF
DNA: TGTGCCAGCAGCTCCCGGGACAGGGGCAATTCACCCCTCCACTTT

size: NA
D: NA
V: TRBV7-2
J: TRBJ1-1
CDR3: CASTKQGNTEAFF
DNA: TGTGCCAGCACCAAACAGGGGAACACTGAAGCTTTCTTT

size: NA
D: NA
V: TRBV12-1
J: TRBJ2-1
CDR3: CASSSDLEITYNEQFF
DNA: TGTGCCAGCAGCTCTGACTTGGAGATAACCTACAATGAGCAGTTCTTC

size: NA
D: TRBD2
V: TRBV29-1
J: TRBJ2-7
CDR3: CSVEGLAGGSYEQYF
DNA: TGCAGCGTTGAAGGACTAGCGGGGGGCTCCTACGAGCAGTACTTC

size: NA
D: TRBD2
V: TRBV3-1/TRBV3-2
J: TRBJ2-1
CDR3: CASSWTSGRAGEQFF
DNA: TGTGCCAGCAGCTGGACTAGCGGGAGGGCCGGTGAGCAGTTCTTC

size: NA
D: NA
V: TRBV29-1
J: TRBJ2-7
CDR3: CSVGGRDEQYF
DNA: TGCAGCGTTGGGGGCCGGGACGAGCAGTACTTC

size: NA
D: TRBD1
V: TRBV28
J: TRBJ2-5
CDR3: CASSLQGARETQYF
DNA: TGTGCCAGCAGTTTACAGGGGGCAAGAGAGACCCAGTACTTC

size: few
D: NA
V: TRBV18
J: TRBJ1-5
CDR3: CASSRGSAEPQHF
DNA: TGTGCCAGCTCCCGGGGAAGCGCGGAACCCCAGCATTTT

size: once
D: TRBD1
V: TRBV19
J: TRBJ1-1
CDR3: CASSIGQGRMNTEAFF
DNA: TGTGCCAGTAGTATCGGACAGGGACGCATGAACACTGAAGCTTTCTTT

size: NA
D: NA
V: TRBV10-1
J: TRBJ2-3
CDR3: CASSESKRVEQTTDTQYF
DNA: TGCGCCAGCAGTGAGTCAAAGCGGGTAGAACAAACCACAGATACGCAGTATTTT

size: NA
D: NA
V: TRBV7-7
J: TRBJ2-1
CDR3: CASSLDGRRWNEQFF
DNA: TGTGCCAGCAGCTTAGACGGGAGAAGGTGGAATGAGCAGTTCTTC

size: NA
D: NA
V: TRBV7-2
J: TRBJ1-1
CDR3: CASSQGHRNTEAFF
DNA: TGTGCCAGCAGCCAAGGACACAGGAACACTGAAGCTTTCTTT

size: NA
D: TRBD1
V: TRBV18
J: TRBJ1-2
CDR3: CASSPRSNRGTMEGYTF
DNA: TGTGCCAGCTCACCACGCTCTAACAGGGGCACTATGGAGGGCTACACCTTC

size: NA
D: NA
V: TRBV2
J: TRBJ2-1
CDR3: CASSEVWFQRQQYNEQFF
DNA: TGTGCCAGCAGTGAAGTTTGGTTCCAACGACAGCAGTACAATGAGCAGTTCTTC

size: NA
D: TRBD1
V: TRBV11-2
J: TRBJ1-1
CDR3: CASSFQGATEAFF
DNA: TGTGCCAGCAGCTTTCAGGGGGCCACTGAAGCTTTCTTT

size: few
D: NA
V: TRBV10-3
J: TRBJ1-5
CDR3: CASRRGDDQPQHF
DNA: TGTGCCTCGAGAAGGGGCGATGATCAGCCCCAGCATTTT

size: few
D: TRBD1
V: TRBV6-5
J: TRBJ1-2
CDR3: CASSYSRDRVGGYTF
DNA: TGTGCCAGCAGTTACTCACGGGACAGGGTAGGGGGCTACACCTTC